The sequence of this T cell receptor (beta chain) was determined in a study of cytomegalovirus exposure and HLA in healthy donors. Study-wide results and limits: The classifier reportedly diagnosed cytomegalovirus status with high specificity and sensitivity. When the data were analyzed later, several of the most significant clusters appeared to be linked to common viral pathogens.

Germline assignment: CDR1 KGHSH and CDR2 LQKENI. This CDR3 comprises 18 residues. V lost 3 bases, J lost 4 bases, and 9 bases stayed unmatched. On this clone: Its antigen is unidentified.

PCR primers comprised 60 Vbeta and 13 Jbeta primers. Sequenced by immunoSEQ multiplex PCR; TCRdb stores in-frame clones only, minus some. The repertoire includes approximately 110,000 clones, less than 80% of them detected once, and 4% to 5% sits in the top ten. The sequence derives from a woman aged 40 to 55 in good health and CMV-seropositive. This chain uses TRBV18 with TRBJ2-2, with TRBD1 identical over 12 bases. Sequenced material: PBMCs. The CDR3 DNA reads TGTGCCAGCTCACCGTTCGGGACAGGGGGCGCAGGCACCGGGGAGCTGTTTTTT. Encoded protein: CASSPFGTGGAGTGELFF. The full variable domain, completed using reference TRBV18 and TRBJ2-2, is NAGVMQNPRHLVRRRGQEARLRCSPMKGHSHVYWYRQLPEEGLKFMVYLQKENIIDESGMPKERFSAEFPKEGPSILRIQQVVRGDSAAYFCASSPFGTGGAGTGELFFGEGSRLTVL.